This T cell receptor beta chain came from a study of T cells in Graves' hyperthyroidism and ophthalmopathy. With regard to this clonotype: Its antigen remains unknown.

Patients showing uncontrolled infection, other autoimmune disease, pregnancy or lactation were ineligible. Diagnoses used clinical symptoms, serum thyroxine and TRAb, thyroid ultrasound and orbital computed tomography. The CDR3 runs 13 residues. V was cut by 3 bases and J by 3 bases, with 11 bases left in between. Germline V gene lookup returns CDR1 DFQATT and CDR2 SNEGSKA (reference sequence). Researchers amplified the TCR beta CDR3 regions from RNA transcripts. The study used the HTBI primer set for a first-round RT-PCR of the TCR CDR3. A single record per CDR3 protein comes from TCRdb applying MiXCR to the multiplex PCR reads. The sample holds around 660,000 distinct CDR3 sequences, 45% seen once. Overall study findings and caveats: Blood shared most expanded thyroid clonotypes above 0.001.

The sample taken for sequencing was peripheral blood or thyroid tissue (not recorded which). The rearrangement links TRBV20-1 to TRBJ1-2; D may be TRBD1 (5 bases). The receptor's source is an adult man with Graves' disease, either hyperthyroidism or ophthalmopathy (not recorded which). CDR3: CSARILGDYGYTF. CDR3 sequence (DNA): TGCAGTGCTAGGATCTTAGGGGACTATGGCTACACCTTC.